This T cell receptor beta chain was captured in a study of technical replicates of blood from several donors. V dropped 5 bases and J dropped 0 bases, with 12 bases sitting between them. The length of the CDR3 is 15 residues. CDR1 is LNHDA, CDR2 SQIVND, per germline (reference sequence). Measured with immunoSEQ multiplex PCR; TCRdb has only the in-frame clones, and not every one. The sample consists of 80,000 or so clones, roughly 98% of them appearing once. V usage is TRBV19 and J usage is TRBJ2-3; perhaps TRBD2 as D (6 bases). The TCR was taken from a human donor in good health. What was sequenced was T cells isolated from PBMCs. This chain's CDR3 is CASSGGLLSTDTQYF. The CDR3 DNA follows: TGTGCCAGTAGTGGGGGACTTCTTAGCACAGATACGCAGTATTTT.